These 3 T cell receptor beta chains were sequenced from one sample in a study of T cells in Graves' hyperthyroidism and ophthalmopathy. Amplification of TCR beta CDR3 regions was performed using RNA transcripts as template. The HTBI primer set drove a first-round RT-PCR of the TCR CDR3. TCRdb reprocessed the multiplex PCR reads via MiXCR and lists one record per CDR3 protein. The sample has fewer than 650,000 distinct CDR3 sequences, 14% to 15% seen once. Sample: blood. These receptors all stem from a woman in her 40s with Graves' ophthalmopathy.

The CDR3 DNA reads as TGTGCCACGGGGGAGGCGGGGGCAGATACGCAGTATTTT. Amino acid sequence: CATGEAGADTQYF. This rearrangement joins TRBV24-1 to TRBJ2-3; TRBD2 aligns across 7 bases. The CDR3 is 13 amino acids. Looked up from germline, CDR1 is KGHDR and CDR2 is SFDVKD. After removal of 10 bases from V and 4 bases from J, the junction contained 7 bases not matched to a gene.

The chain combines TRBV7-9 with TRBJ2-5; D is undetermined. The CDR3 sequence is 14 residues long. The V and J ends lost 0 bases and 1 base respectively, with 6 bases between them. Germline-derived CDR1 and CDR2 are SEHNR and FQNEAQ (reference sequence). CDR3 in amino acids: CASSLARLQETQYF. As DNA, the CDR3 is TGTGCCAGCAGCTTAGCGAGGCTCCAAGAGACCCAGTACTTC.

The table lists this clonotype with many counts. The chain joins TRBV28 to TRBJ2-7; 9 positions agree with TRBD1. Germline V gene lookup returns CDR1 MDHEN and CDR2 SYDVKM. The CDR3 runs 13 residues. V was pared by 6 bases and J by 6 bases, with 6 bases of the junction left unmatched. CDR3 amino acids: CASRGTGNSEQYF. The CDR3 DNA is TGTGCCAGCAGAGGGACAGGGAACAGCGAGCAGTACTTC.